This T cell receptor (beta chain) was identified in a study of early T cells in non-severe SARS-CoV-2 infection. The germline V gene has CDR1 SEHNR and CDR2 FQNEAQ (reference sequence). The CDR3 sequence is 15 residues long. V dropped 7 bases and J dropped 5; count of bases not matched to a gene: 13. TCRdb re-derived calls from the 5' RACE reads in MiXCR, one entry per CDR3 protein. The sample records about 25,000 distinct CDR3 sequences, roughly 4% being singletons. The gene calls are TRBV7-9 and TRBJ1-2, with 7 bases aligning to TRBD1. The source is an adult who was a healthcare worker with PCR-confirmed SARS-CoV-2 infection or an uninfected control (not recorded which). Sequenced material: whole blood. DNA of the CDR3: TGTGCCAGCACCCTAGGACAGGCATCAACTTATGGCTACACCTTC. This codes for CASTLGQASTYGYTF.